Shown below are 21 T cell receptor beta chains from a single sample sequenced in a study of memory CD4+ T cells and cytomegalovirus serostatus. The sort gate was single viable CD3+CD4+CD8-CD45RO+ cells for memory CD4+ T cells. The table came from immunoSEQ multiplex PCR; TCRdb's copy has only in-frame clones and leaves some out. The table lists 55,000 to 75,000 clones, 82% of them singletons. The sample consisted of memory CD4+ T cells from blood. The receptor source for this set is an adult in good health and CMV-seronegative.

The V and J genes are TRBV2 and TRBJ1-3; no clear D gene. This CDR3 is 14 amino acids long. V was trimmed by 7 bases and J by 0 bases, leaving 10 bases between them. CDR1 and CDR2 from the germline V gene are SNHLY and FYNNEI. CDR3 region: CASKDGYSGNTIYF. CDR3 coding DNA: TGTGCCAGCAAAGATGGGTACTCTGGAAACACCATATATTTT.

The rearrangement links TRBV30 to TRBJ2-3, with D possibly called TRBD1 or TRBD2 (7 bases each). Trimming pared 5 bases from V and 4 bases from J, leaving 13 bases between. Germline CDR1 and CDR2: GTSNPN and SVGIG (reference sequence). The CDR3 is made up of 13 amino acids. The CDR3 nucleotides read TGTGCCTGGGGTCAGGGGGGGGCAGATACGCAGTATTTT. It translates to CAWGQGGADTQYF.

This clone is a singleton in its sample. The CDR3 is CASSLGQGRTGELFF. CDR3 DNA sequence: TGTGCCAGCAGTCTCGGACAGGGCCGCACCGGGGAGCTGTTTTTT. V and J are TRBV28 and TRBJ2-2; 8 nucleotides match TRBD1. Germline CDR1 MDHEN, CDR2 SYDVKM. J lost 4 bases, V lost 5 bases, and 6 bases had no gene match. The CDR3 length is 15 residues.

In DNA, the CDR3 is TGTGCCAGCAGCTTAGGGGGAGGGATCCAGCCCCAGCATTTT. Residues: CASSLGGGIQPQHF. V is TRBV7-8 and J is TRBJ1-5, with unresolved D. The V end was cut by 1 base, the J end by 7 bases, with 11 bases between. This CDR3 has 14 residues. Germline CDR1 and CDR2: SGHVS and FQNEAQ.

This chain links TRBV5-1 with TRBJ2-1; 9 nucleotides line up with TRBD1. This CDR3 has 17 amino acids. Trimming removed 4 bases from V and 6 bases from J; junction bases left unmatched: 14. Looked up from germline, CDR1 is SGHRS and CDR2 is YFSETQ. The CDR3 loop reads CASSATGGGLASNEQFF. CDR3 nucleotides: TGCGCCAGCAGCGCGACAGGGGGTGGTCTGGCCAGCAATGAGCAGTTCTTC.

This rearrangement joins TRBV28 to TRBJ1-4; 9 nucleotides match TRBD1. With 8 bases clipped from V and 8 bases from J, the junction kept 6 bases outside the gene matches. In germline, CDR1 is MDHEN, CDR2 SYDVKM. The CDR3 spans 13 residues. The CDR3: CASRDRADEKLFF. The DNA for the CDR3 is TGTGCCAGCCGGGACAGGGCCGACGAAAAACTGTTTTTT.

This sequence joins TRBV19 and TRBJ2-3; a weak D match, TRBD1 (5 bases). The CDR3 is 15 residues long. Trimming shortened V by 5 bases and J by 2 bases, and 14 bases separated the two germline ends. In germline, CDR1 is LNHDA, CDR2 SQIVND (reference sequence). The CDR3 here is CASSPRRVVTDTQYF. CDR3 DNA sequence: TGTGCCAGTAGTCCCCGCAGGGTCGTCACAGATACGCAGTATTTT.

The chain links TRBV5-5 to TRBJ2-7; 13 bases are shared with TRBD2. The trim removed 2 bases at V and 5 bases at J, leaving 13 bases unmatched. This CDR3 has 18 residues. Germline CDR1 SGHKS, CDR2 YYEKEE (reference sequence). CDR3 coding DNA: TGTGCCAGCAGCTTATTTCTACTAGCGGGGGGGCGGTTAGACGAGCAGTACTTC. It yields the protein CASSLFLLAGGRLDEQYF.

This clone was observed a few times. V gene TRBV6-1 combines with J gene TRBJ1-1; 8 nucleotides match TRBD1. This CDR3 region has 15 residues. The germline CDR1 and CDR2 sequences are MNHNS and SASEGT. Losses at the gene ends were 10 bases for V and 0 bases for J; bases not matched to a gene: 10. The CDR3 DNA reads TGTGCCATTAGCAGGGGGCTTAACATGAACACTGAAGCTTTCTTT. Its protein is CAISRGLNMNTEAFF.

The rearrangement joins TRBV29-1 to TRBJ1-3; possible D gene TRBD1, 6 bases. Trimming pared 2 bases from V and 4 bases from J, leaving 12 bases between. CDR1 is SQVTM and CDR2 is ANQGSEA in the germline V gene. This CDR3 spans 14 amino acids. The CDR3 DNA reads TGCAGCGTTGAACTCGGGGGGCGCGGAAACACCATATATTTT. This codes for CSVELGGRGNTIYF.

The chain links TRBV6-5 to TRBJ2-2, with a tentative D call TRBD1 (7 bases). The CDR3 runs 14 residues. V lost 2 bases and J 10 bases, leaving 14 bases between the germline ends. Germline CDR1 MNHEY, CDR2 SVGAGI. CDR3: CASSYEGGGEELFF. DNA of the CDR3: TGTGCCAGCAGTTACGAAGGAGGGGGCGAGGAGCTGTTTTTT.

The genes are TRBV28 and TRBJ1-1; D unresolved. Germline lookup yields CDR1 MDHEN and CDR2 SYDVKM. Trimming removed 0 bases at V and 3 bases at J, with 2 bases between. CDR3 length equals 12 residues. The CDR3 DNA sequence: TGTGCCAGCAGTTTATGGGACACTGAAGCTTTCTTT. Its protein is CASSLWDTEAFF.

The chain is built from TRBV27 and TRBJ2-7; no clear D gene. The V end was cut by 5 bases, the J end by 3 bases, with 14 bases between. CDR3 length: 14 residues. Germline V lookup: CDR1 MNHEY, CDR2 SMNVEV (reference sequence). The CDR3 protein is CASSPPARFYEQYF. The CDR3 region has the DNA TGTGCCAGCAGTCCCCCTGCGAGATTCTACGAGCAGTACTTC.

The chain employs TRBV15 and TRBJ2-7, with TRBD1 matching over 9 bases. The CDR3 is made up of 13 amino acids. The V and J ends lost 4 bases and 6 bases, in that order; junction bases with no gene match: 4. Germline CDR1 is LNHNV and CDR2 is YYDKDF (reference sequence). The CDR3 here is CATSTDRGGEQYF. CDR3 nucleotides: TGTGCCACCAGCACGGACAGGGGAGGCGAGCAGTACTTC.

The CDR3 nucleotides are TGTGCCAGCTCAGGTGGGGTAGCCTACGAGCAGTACTTC. Amino acids: CASSGGVAYEQYF. The chain employs TRBV18 and TRBJ2-7; D call uncertain. Germline values: CDR1 KGHSH, CDR2 LQKENI. V lost 5 bases and J 2 bases, leaving 10 bases between the germline ends. This CDR3 is built from 13 residues.

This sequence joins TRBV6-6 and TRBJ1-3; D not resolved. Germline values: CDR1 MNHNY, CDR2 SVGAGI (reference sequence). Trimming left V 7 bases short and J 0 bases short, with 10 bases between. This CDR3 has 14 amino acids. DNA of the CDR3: TGTGCCAGCACCTTGACTAGCTCTGGAAACACCATATATTTT. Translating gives CASTLTSSGNTIYF.

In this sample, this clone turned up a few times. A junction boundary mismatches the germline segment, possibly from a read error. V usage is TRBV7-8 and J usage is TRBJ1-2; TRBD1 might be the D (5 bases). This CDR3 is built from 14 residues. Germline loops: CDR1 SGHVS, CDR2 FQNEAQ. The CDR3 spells CASSGPGRPYSYTF. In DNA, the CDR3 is TGTGCCAGCAGCGGACCGGGACGGCCCTATAGCTACACCTTC.

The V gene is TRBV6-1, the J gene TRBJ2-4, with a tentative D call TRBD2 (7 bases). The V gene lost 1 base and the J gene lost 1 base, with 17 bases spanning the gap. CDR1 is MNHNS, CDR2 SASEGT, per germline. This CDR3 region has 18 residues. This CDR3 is CASSEGGGGGGAKNIQYF. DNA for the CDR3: TGTGCCAGCAGTGAAGGTGGTGGGGGGGGCGGTGCCAAAAACATTCAGTACTTC.

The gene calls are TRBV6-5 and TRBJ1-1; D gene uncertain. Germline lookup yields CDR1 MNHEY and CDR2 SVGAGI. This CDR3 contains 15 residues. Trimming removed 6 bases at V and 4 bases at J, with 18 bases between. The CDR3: CASRTPAGSGTEAFF. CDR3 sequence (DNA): TGTGCCAGCAGGACACCGGCGGGGTCGGGCACTGAAGCTTTCTTT.

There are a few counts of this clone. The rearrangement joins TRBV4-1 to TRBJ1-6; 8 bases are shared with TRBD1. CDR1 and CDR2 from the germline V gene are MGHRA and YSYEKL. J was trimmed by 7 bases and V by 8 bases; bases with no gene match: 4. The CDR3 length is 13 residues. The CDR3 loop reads CASRQGTNSPLHF. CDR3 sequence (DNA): TGCGCCAGCCGACAGGGGACAAATTCACCCCTCCACTTT.

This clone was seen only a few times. DNA of the CDR3: TGTGCCAGCAGTGAGCGCAACAGGGACACTGAAGCTTTCTTT. Its protein is CASSERNRDTEAFF. This rearrangement joins TRBV25-1 to TRBJ1-1, with D possibly being TRBD1 (6 bases). CDR3 length: 14 residues. CDR1 MGHDK and CDR2 SYGVNS come from the germline V gene. With 3 bases removed from V and 3 bases from J, the gap between germline ends came to 11 bases.